The 30 T cell receptor beta chains below come from one sample, sequenced in a study of immune evolution from preneoplasia to lung adenocarcinoma. Repertoires were generated with immunoSEQ multiplex PCR, while TCRdb's copy carries only in-frame clones and drops some. The data hold around 7,900 clones, with just under 80% observed a single time. Sequencing was carried out using FFPE adjacent normal lung tissue. These receptors were collected from a person aged 70 to 85 with lung adenocarcinoma.

This chain links TRBV5-6 with TRBJ2-1, with D hard to call. V lost 2 bases and J lost 8, with 8 bases in between. The germline CDR1 and CDR2 sequences are SGHDT and YYEEEE. The CDR3 is 12 amino acids. The CDR3 reads CASSLDQDEQFF. The CDR3 region has the DNA TGTGCCAGCAGCTTAGATCAAGATGAGCAGTTCTTC.

V usage is TRBV29-1 and J usage is TRBJ2-5; no definite D call. The germline gives CDR1 SQVTM, CDR2 ANQGSEA. The CDR3 extends over 14 amino acids. V lost 4 bases and J 4 bases, leaving 16 bases between the germline ends. The CDR3 DNA reads TGCAGCGTTGCTGTGGACGGACGGGTAGAGACCCAGTACTTC. Its translation: CSVAVDGRVETQYF.

The gene calls are TRBV7-2 and TRBJ2-1; 11 nucleotides line up with TRBD2. The ends lost 2 bases at V and 8 bases at J; junction bases unmatched: 5. The CDR3 length is 15 residues. Germline V gene sequence: CDR1 SGHTA, CDR2 FQGNSA. The CDR3 sequence: CASSLIAGGPYEQFF. CDR3 nucleotide sequence: TGTGCCAGCAGCTTAATAGCGGGGGGGCCATATGAGCAGTTCTTC.

The chain has TRBV2 and TRBJ2-1; D gene uncertain. Trimming removed 7 bases at V and 2 bases at J, with 9 bases between. The CDR3 is 13 amino acids. The germline gives CDR1 SNHLY, CDR2 FYNNEI. The chain's CDR3 is CASKPTPYNEQFF. CDR3 DNA: TGTGCCAGCAAGCCGACACCCTACAATGAGCAGTTCTTC.

This chain uses TRBV2 with TRBJ1-5; 7 nucleotides agree with TRBD1. V was clipped by 6 bases and J by 4 bases; unmatched bases: 6. The V gene's germline CDR1 is SNHLY and CDR2 FYNNEI. The CDR3 runs 14 residues. The CDR3 bases are TGTGCCAGCAGCCCGGGACAGCTTAATCAGCCCCAGCATTTT. Translating it yields CASSPGQLNQPQHF.

This clone was seen once. This sequence joins TRBV7-3 and TRBJ2-1; TRBD2 aligns across 7 bases. Germline V CDR1 and CDR2: SGHTA, FQGTGA. Trimming took 5 bases from V and 1 from J; bases not matched to a gene: 5. The CDR3 length is 15 residues. The CDR3 DNA reads as TGTGCCAGCAGCCCTACGGGGGGATCCTACAATGAGCAGTTCTTC. It translates to CASSPTGGSYNEQFF. The full variable domain, in which reference TRBV7-3 and TRBJ2-1 provide the parts outside the CDR3, is GAGVSQTPSNKVTEKGKYVELRCDPISGHTALYWYRQSLGQGPEFLIYFQGTGAADDSGLPNDRFFAVRPEGSVSTLKIQRTERGDSAVYLCASSPTGGSYNEQFFGPGTRLTVL.

This chain joins TRBV19 and TRBJ2-1; D uncertain. Trimming took 6 bases from V and 8 from J, leaving 14 bases between them. The CDR3 has 13 amino acids. CDR1 is LNHDA, CDR2 SQIVND, per germline (reference sequence). This CDR3 reads CASRTLGNDEQFF. The CDR3, as DNA: TGTGCCAGTAGAACCCTTGGAAACGATGAGCAGTTCTTC.

V usage is TRBV10-3 and J usage is TRBJ2-7; 9 bases are a match to TRBD1. The CDR3 length is 14 residues. V lost 10 bases, J lost 3 bases, and 10 bases stayed unmatched. In germline, CDR1 is ENHRY, CDR2 SYGVKD. As DNA, the CDR3 is TGTGCCACAAAGCCTCCGGGACAGGGCTACGAGCAGTACTTC. Its translation: CATKPPGQGYEQYF.

The gene calls are TRBV19 and TRBJ2-7, with 8 positions matching TRBD1. CDR1 is LNHDA, CDR2 SQIVND, per germline (reference sequence). V dropped 5 bases and J dropped 7; count of bases not matched to a gene: 7. The CDR3 length is 13 residues. The CDR3 DNA is TGTGCCAGTAGTCTCACCAGGGGGCAAGAGCAGTACTTC. Encoded protein: CASSLTRGQEQYF.

The genes are TRBV7-9 and TRBJ2-5; a possible D gene is TRBD2 (6 bases). CDR3 length: 13 amino acids. The V gene's germline CDR1 is SEHNR and CDR2 FQNEAQ (reference sequence). Trimming pared 6 bases from V and 5 bases from J, leaving 13 bases between. The CDR3 is CASRKGGGETQYF. The CDR3 DNA reads as TGTGCCAGCAGGAAGGGAGGAGGGGAGACCCAGTACTTC. The variable domain in full, with the rest retrieved from reference TRBV7-9 and TRBJ2-5, is DTGVSQNPRHKITKRGQNVTFRCDPISEHNRLYWYRQTLGQGPEFLTYFQNEAQLEKSRLLSDRFSAERPKGSFSTLEIQRTEQGDSAMYLCASRKGGGETQYFGPGTRLLVL.

This clone was seen only once. The rearrangement joins TRBV28 to TRBJ1-6; D gene ambiguous. The CDR3 contains 14 residues. With 7 bases removed from V and 10 bases from J, the gap between germline ends came to 17 bases. CDR1 MDHEN and CDR2 SYDVKM come from the germline V gene. The CDR3 reads CASIDGPRGSPLHF. CDR3 coding DNA: TGTGCCAGCATCGATGGGCCGCGAGGATCACCCCTCCACTTT.

This chain connects TRBV5-8 to TRBJ1-4; D uncertain. CDR1 and CDR2 from the germline V gene are SGHTS and YDEGEE. Trimming left V 4 bases short and J 2 bases short, with 12 bases between. This CDR3 is built from 15 residues. CDR3 residues: CASSPGRQTNEKLFF. CDR3 nucleotide sequence: TGTGCCAGCAGCCCCGGACGGCAGACTAATGAAAAACTGTTTTTT.

This clone appeared a single time. The rearrangement joins TRBV4-1 to TRBJ1-5; D is unresolved. Germline V gene data show CDR1 as MGHRA and CDR2 as YSYEKL. Trimming took off 0 bases at V and 4 bases at J, with 19 bases between the two ends. This CDR3 is built from 18 residues. The CDR3 nucleotides read TGCGCCAGCAGCCAAGACGTTCGTTTAAGGGCTCCAAATCAGCCCCAGCATTTT. Amino acid sequence: CASSQDVRLRAPNQPQHF.

The J gene is TRBJ1-1, the V gene TRBV30; unclear D gene. V gave up 5 bases and J gave up 0 bases, with 10 bases separating them. The germline V gene encodes CDR1 GTSNPN and CDR2 SVGIG (reference sequence). There are 13 residues in the CDR3. The CDR3 here is CAWVGTMNTEAFF. The CDR3 DNA is TGTGCCTGGGTGGGAACCATGAACACTGAAGCTTTCTTT. The whole variable domain, remainder taken from reference TRBV30 and TRBJ1-1, is SQTIHQWPATLVQPVGSPLSLECTVEGTSNPNLYWYRQAAGRGLQLLFYSVGIGQISSEVPQNLSASRPQDRQFILSSKKLLLSDSGFYLCAWVGTMNTEAFFGQGTRLTVV.

V gene TRBV18 combines with J gene TRBJ1-1; D unclear. The CDR3 contains 12 residues. Trimming stripped 2 bases from V and 8 bases from J, with 9 bases between. Germline assignment: CDR1 KGHSH and CDR2 LQKENI. CDR3 coding DNA: TGTGCCAGCTCACCATCCGATAGGGAAGCTTTCTTT. It specifies CASSPSDREAFF.

The sample holds a few counts of this clone. The V call is TRBV11-2, the J call TRBJ2-1; no definite D call. Germline V gene data show CDR1 as SGHAT and CDR2 as FQNNGV. The CDR3 length is 13 residues. V gave up 8 bases and J gave up 0 bases, with 8 bases separating them. The CDR3: CASRADSYNEQFF. Written as DNA, the CDR3 is TGTGCCAGCCGGGCGGACTCCTACAATGAGCAGTTCTTC.

J is TRBJ2-7 and V is TRBV28; D possibly matches TRBD1 or TRBD2 (6 bases each). The CDR3 has 14 amino acids. Deletions cut 4 bases from V and 3 bases from J, with 13 bases between. Germline-derived CDR1 and CDR2 are MDHEN and SYDVKM. In DNA form, the CDR3 reads TGTGCCAGCAGTTCTGGGGGGCACAGCTACGAGCAGTACTTC. It translates to CASSSGGHSYEQYF.

This sequence joins TRBV7-9 and TRBJ2-4; D is undetermined. CDR1 is SEHNR and CDR2 is FQNEAQ in the germline V gene (reference sequence). This CDR3 spans 16 amino acids. The V gene lost 2 bases and the J gene lost 0 bases, with 11 bases spanning the gap. Here the CDR3 DNA reads TGTGCCAGCAGCTTATTTAGTCTCTCAGCCAAAAACATTCAGTACTTC. Amino acid sequence: CASSLFSLSAKNIQYF.

The gene calls are TRBV4-2 and TRBJ2-5, with 13 bases lining up with TRBD2. CDR3 length: 18 amino acids. The V and J ends lost 2 bases and 4 bases, in that order; junction bases with no gene match: 10. Germline values: CDR1 LGHNA, CDR2 YNFKEQ. The CDR3 reads CASSQQMTSGGMAETQYF. Written as DNA, the CDR3 is TGTGCCAGCAGCCAACAAATGACTAGCGGGGGGATGGCAGAGACCCAGTACTTC.

The chain recombines TRBV6-6 with TRBJ2-5, with 7 nucleotides matching TRBD1. The trim removed 5 bases at V and 1 base at J, leaving 1 base unmatched. The germline gives CDR1 MNHNY, CDR2 SVGAGI (reference sequence). The CDR3 sequence is 13 residues long. The CDR3 reads CASSTGVQETQYF. CDR3 in DNA: TGTGCCAGCAGTACAGGGGTCCAAGAGACCCAGTACTTC.

V is TRBV30 and J is TRBJ1-5; no reliable D call. The CDR3 has 13 residues. Trimming took off 0 bases at V and 4 bases at J, with 7 bases between the two ends. The germline V gene encodes CDR1 GTSNPN and CDR2 SVGIG (reference sequence). CDR3 residues: CAWSVRRNQPQHF. Here the CDR3 DNA reads TGTGCCTGGAGTGTACGAAGGAATCAGCCCCAGCATTTT.

The CDR3 sequence is CASSPGHFVSSTDTQYF. The CDR3 DNA is TGTGCCAGCAGTCCGGGACACTTTGTTTCTAGCACAGATACGCAGTATTTT. V usage is TRBV28 and J usage is TRBJ2-3; D perhaps matches TRBD1 (6 bases). The CDR3 length is 17 residues. The V end was cut by 5 bases, the J end by 0 bases, with 18 bases between. Germline values: CDR1 MDHEN, CDR2 SYDVKM.

The V and J genes are TRBV6-1 and TRBJ2-7; D assignment may be TRBD1 or TRBD2 (5 bases each). Trimming removed 1 base from V and 0 bases from J, with 13 bases in between. Germline CDR1 and CDR2: MNHNS and SASEGT. This CDR3 spans 16 amino acids. The CDR3 protein is CASSEDPGPNSYEQYF. CDR3 DNA: TGTGCCAGCAGTGAAGACCCGGGACCGAACTCCTACGAGCAGTACTTC.

This sequence joins TRBV2 and TRBJ1-5, with TRBD1 matching 8 bases. CDR1 and CDR2 (germline): SNHLY, FYNNEI. The CDR3 sequence is 15 residues long. V lost 1 base, J lost 8 bases, and 7 bases stayed unmatched. CDR3 sequence: CASSEGGQGAKPQHF. The CDR3 DNA sequence: TGTGCCAGCAGTGAAGGAGGTCAGGGGGCTAAGCCCCAGCATTTT.

Only a few counts were recorded for this clone. The chain has TRBV5-1 and TRBJ1-1; D is unclear. The CDR3 totals 14 residues. The germline V and J ends were trimmed by 1 base and 6 bases, with 13 bases remaining between them. The germline V gene has CDR1 SGHRS and CDR2 YFSETQ. The CDR3 here is CASSLNSETPEAFF. CDR3 DNA sequence: TGCGCCAGCAGCTTGAACAGCGAGACCCCTGAAGCTTTCTTT.

The rearrangement links TRBV6-5 to TRBJ1-3; TRBD1 agrees at 8 bases. The CDR3 totals 15 residues. V gave up 6 bases and J gave up 0 bases; unmatched junction bases: 4. The V gene's germline CDR1 is MNHEY and CDR2 SVGAGI. CDR3 DNA: TGTGCCAGCAGGACAGGGGTTTACTCTGGAAACACCATATATTTT. Protein: CASRTGVYSGNTIYF.

The rearrangement links TRBV28 to TRBJ1-5; TRBD1 might be the D (5 bases). CDR3 length: 19 amino acids. Trimming pared 1 base from V and 0 bases from J, leaving 19 bases between. Germline CDR1 reads MDHEN; CDR2 reads SYDVKM. This CDR3 reads CASSLLGDRGEFSNQPQHF. CDR3 DNA: TGTGCCAGCAGTTTATTGGGCGACCGAGGGGAGTTTAGCAATCAGCCCCAGCATTTT. Together with reference TRBV28 and TRBJ1-5, the CDR3 gives the full variable domain: DVKVTQSSRYLVKRTGEKVFLECVQDMDHENMFWYRQDPGLGLRLIYFSYDVKMKEKGDIPEGYSVSREKKERFSLILESASTNQTSMYLCASSLLGDRGEFSNQPQHFGDGTRLSIL.

The table lists this clone with a count of one. This chain uses TRBV7-6 with TRBJ1-3, with 7 bases aligning to TRBD1. Germline loops: CDR1 SGHVS, CDR2 FNYEAQ. J was trimmed by 4 bases and V by 5 bases; bases with no gene match: 5. This CDR3 is 14 amino acids long. CDR3: CASSPTGVGNTIYF. As DNA, the CDR3 is TGTGCCAGCAGCCCCACAGGGGTCGGAAACACCATATATTTT.

This chain links TRBV11-3 with TRBJ2-5, with D hard to call. The CDR3 runs 15 residues. Deletions cut 0 bases from V and 3 bases from J, with 11 bases between. Germline V gives CDR1 SGHNT, CDR2 YENEEA. CDR3 protein: CASSLEGRPEETQYF. The CDR3 DNA reads TGTGCCAGCAGCTTAGAAGGCAGGCCAGAAGAGACCCAGTACTTC.

V is TRBV7-9 and J is TRBJ2-3; either TRBD1 or TRBD2 may fit D (5 bases each). CDR1 and CDR2 from the germline V gene are SEHNR and FQNEAQ (reference sequence). There are 17 residues in the CDR3. Trimming took off 0 bases at V and 3 bases at J, with 16 bases between the two ends. The CDR3 protein is CASSLATAGWRTDTQYF. CDR3 nucleotide sequence: TGTGCCAGCAGCTTAGCAACGGCAGGGTGGAGGACAGATACGCAGTATTTT. The entire variable domain, with the rest obtained from reference TRBV7-9 and TRBJ2-3, is as follows: DTGVSQNPRHKITKRGQNVTFRCDPISEHNRLYWYRQTLGQGPEFLTYFQNEAQLEKSRLLSDRFSAERPKGSFSTLEIQRTEQGDSAMYLCASSLATAGWRTDTQYFGPGTRLTVL.